This T cell receptor (beta chain) emerged from a study of T cells after yellow fever vaccination. General study points: Post-booster repertoires contained most primary-vaccination clones again (about 95% CD4, around 88% CD8).

There are many counts of this clonotype. Antigen specificity is unknown. One entry per CDR3 protein, called by TCRdb with MiXCR from the 5' RACE reads. This sample has 300,000 or so distinct CDR3 sequences; about 10% occur once, and the top ten carry about 3.7%. The CDR3 length is 15 residues. Trimming took 4 bases from V and 1 from J, leaving 14 bases between them. Germline-derived CDR1 and CDR2 are DFQATT and SNEGSKA (reference sequence). The clonotype originates from a man between 18 and 35 years old who received the YFV17D yellow fever vaccine. The starting material was CD4+ T cells sorted from PBMCs, obtained 5 days after the yellow fever booster vaccination. The chain links TRBV20-1 to TRBJ1-5, with D uncertain. The DNA of the CDR3 is TGCAGTGCTATTCGCCGGGGTCGAAGCAATCAGCCCCAGCATTTT. As protein: CSAIRRGRSNQPQHF.